The clone carrying this T cell receptor beta chain was seen only a few times. As yet, its antigen is unknown. Unique molecular identifiers were incorporated during preparation of the TCRbeta library. A single record per CDR3 protein comes from TCRdb applying MiXCR to the PCR reads. The sample lists 280,000 or so distinct CDR3 sequences, around a tenth seen once, with 23% in the top ten. The CDR3 contains 10 residues. V was pared by 5 bases and J by 12 bases, with 11 bases between. Germline CDR1 reads DFQATT; CDR2 reads SNEGSKA (reference sequence). This entry comes from a study of T-cell reconstitution after alpha-beta-depleted transplantation in children. Findings and caveats of the study: Approximately two months post-transplant, alpha-beta T cells reportedly originated from several hundred expanded graft clones.

The source was peripheral blood, collected 180 days after TCRalphabeta/CD19-depleted stem cell transplant. The V gene is TRBV20-1, the J gene TRBJ2-1; D possibly matches TRBD1 or TRBD2 (5 bases each). The receptor comes from a male patient aged 2 to 10 who had a stem cell transplant for chronic granulomatous disease, so the T cells may come from the graft donor. The CDR3 sequence: CSAGTPGQFF. In nucleotides, the CDR3 is TGCAGTGCTGGGACCCCTGGGCAGTTCTTC.